This T cell receptor beta chain was documented in a study of cytomegalovirus exposure and HLA in healthy donors. Study context: HLA-typed donors were the source of about 85 million unique TCRs held in an early data release. Broader study findings: As confirmed in vitro, three CMV-associated chains were specific for CMV antigens. What a later analysis showed was that several of the most significant clusters appeared linked to common viral pathogens.

J lost 11 bases, V lost 2 bases, and 4 bases had no gene match. This CDR3 is 13 amino acids long. Germline lookup yields CDR1 MNHEY and CDR2 SVGAGI. Worth noting for this clone: Its antigen is undetermined.

The primer mix had 60 Vbeta and 13 Jbeta primers. Repertoires were generated with immunoSEQ multiplex PCR, while TCRdb's copy carries only in-frame clones and drops some. The sample includes around 97,000 clones, roughly a tenth of them seen just once. Sequencing used PBMCs. The chain is built from TRBV6-5 and TRBJ1-3, with TRBD1 identical over 9 bases. The sequence came from a man aged 50-59 years in good health and CMV-seropositive. CDR3 sequence: CASSYTGGIPIYF. For the CDR3, the DNA is TGTGCCAGCAGTTACACAGGGGGCATCCCCATATATTTT.